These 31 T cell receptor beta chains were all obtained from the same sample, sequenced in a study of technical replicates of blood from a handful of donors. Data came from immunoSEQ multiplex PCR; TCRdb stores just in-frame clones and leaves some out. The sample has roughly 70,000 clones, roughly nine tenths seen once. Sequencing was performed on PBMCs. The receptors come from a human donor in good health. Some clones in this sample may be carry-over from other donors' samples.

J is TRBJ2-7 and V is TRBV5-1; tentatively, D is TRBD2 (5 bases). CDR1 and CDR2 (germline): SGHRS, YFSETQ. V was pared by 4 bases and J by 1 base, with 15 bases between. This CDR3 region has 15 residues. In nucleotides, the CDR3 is TGCGCCAGCAGCCCCGGGGTAGCGTTATCCTACGAGCAGTACTTC. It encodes CASSPGVALSYEQYF. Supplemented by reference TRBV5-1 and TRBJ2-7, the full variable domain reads KAGVTQTPRYLIKTRGQQVTLSCSPISGHRSVSWYQQTPGQGLQFLFEYFSETQRNKGNFPGRFSGRQFSNSRSEMNVSTLELGDSALYLCASSPGVALSYEQYFGPGTRLTVT.

DNA for the CDR3: TGTGCCAGCAGCCCAAGACTAGCGGGAGCCGGGGAGCTGTTTTTT. Translating gives CASSPRLAGAGELFF. The genes are TRBV11-2 and TRBJ2-2, with TRBD2 matching 12 bases. After removal of 5 bases from V and 6 bases from J, the junction contained 4 bases not matched to a gene. The germline V gene encodes CDR1 SGHAT and CDR2 FQNNGV. The length of the CDR3 is 15 residues.

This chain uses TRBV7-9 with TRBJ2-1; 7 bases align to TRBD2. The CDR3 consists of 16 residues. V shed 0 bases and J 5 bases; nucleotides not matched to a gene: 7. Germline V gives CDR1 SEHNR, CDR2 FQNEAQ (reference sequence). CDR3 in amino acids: CASSLAETSRHNEQFF. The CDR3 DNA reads TGTGCCAGCAGCTTAGCGGAGACTAGCCGACACAATGAGCAGTTCTTC.

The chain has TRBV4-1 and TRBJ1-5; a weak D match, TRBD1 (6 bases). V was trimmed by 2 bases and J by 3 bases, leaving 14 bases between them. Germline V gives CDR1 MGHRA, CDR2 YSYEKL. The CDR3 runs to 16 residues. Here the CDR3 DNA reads TGCGCCAGCAGCCAACTGCGGGGGGCGGACAATCAGCCCCAGCATTTT. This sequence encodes CASSQLRGADNQPQHF.

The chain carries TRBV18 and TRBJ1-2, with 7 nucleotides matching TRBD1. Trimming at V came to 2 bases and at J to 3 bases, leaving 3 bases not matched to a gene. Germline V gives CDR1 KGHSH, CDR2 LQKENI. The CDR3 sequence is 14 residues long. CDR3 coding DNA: TGTGCCAGCTCACCAGAAGACAGGGACTATGGCTACACCTTC. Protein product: CASSPEDRDYGYTF.

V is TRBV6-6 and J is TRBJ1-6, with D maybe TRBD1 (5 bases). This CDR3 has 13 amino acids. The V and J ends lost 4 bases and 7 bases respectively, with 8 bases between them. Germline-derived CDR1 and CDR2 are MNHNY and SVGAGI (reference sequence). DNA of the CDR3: TGTGCCAGCAGTTGGGACTCCAATTCACCCCTCCACTTT. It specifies CASSWDSNSPLHF.

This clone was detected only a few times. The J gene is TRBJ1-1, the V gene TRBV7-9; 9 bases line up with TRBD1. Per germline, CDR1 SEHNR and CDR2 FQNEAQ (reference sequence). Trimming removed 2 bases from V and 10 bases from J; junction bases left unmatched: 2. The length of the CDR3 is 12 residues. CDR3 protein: CASSLLDRGAFF. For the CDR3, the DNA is TGTGCCAGCAGCTTATTGGACAGGGGAGCTTTCTTT.

This chain's CDR3 is CASSGSNSPLHF. Written as DNA, the CDR3 is TGTGCCAGCAGCGGGAGTAATTCACCCCTCCACTTT. This chain links TRBV9 with TRBJ1-6; D is undetermined. The CDR3 has 12 amino acids. Deletions cut 3 bases from V and 6 bases from J, with 4 bases between. Looked up from germline, CDR1 is SGDLS and CDR2 is YYNGEE. Looking up the rest from reference TRBV9 and TRBJ1-6 gives the full variable domain: DSGVTQTPKHLITATGQRVTLRCSPRSGDLSVYWYQQSLDQGLQFLIQYYNGEERAKGNILERFSAQQFPDLHSELNLSSLELGDSALYFCASSGSNSPLHFGNGTRLTVT.

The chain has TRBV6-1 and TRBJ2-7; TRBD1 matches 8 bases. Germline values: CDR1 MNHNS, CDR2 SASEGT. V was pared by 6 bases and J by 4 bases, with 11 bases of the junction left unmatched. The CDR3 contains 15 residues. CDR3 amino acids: CASSLGQGKGYEQYF. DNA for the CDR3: TGTGCCAGCAGCCTTGGACAGGGCAAAGGGTACGAGCAGTACTTC.

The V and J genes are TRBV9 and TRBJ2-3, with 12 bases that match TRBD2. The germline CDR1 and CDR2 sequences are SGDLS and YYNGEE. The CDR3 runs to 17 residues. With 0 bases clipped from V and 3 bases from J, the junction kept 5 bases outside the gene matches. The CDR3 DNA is TGTGCCAGCAGCGTAGAGTGGCTAGCGGGAGGGACAGATACGCAGTATTTT. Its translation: CASSVEWLAGGTDTQYF. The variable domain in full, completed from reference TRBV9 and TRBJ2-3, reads DSGVTQTPKHLITATGQRVTLRCSPRSGDLSVYWYQQSLDQGLQFLIQYYNGEERAKGNILERFSAQQFPDLHSELNLSSLELGDSALYFCASSVEWLAGGTDTQYFGPGTRLTVL.

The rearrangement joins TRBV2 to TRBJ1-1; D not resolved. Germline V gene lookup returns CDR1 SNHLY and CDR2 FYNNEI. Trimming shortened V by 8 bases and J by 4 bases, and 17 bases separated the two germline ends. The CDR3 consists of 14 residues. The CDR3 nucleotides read TGTGCCAGCGGCTTAATACCCCTTATCACTGAAGCTTTCTTT. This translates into CASGLIPLITEAFF. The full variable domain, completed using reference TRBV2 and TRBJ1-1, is EPEVTQTPSHQVTQMGQEVILRCVPISNHLYFYWYRQILGQKVEFLVSFYNNEISEKSEIFDDQFSVERPDGSNFTLKIRSTKLEDSAMYFCASGLIPLITEAFFGQGTRLTVV.

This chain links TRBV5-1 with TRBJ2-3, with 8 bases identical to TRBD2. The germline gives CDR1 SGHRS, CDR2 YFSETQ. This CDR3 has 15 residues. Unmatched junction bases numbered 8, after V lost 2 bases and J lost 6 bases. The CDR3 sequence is CASSFVPGGEDTQYF. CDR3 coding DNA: TGCGCCAGCAGCTTTGTGCCGGGGGGGGAGGATACGCAGTATTTT. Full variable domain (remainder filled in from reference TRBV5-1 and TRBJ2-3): KAGVTQTPRYLIKTRGQQVTLSCSPISGHRSVSWYQQTPGQGLQFLFEYFSETQRNKGNFPGRFSGRQFSNSRSEMNVSTLELGDSALYLCASSFVPGGEDTQYFGPGTRLTVL.

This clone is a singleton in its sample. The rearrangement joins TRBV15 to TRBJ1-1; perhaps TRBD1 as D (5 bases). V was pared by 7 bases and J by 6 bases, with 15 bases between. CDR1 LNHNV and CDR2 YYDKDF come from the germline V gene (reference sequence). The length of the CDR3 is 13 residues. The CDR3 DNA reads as TGTGCCACCACTCCATACGGGGGGGCTGAAGCTTTCTTT. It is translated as CATTPYGGAEAFF.

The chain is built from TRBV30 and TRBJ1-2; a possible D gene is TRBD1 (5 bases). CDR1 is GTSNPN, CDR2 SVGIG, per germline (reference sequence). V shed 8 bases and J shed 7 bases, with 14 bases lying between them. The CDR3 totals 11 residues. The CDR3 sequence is CAGPGVVGYTF. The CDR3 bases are TGTGCCGGGCCGGGGGTGGTTGGCTACACCTTC.

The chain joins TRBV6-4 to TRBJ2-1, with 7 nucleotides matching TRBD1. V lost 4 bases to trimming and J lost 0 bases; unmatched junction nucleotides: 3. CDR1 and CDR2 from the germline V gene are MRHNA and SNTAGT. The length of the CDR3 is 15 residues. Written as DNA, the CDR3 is TGTGCCAGCAGTGCTCAGGGGGACTCCTACAATGAGCAGTTCTTC. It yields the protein CASSAQGDSYNEQFF.

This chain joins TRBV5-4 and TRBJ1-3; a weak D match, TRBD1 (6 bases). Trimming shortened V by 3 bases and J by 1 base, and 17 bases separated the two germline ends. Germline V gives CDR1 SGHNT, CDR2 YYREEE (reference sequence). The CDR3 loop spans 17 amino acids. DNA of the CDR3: TGTGCCAGCAGCTCGGGTGGAGGACAGAGATCTGGAAACACCATATATTTT. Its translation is CASSSGGGQRSGNTIYF.

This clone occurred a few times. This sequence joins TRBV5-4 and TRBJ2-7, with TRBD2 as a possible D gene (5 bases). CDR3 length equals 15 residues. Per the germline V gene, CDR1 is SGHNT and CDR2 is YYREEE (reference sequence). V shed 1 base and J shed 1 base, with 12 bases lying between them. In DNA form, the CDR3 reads TGTGCCAGCAGCTTGTACGGGGATTCATCCTACGAGCAGTACTTC. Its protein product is CASSLYGDSSYEQYF.

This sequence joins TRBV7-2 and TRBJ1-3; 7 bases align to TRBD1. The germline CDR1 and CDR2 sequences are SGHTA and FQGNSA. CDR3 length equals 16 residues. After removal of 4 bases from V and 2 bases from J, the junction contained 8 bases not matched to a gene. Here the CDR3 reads CASSSLRQGAGNTIYF. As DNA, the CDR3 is TGTGCCAGCAGCTCCCTCCGGCAGGGGGCTGGAAACACCATATATTTT.

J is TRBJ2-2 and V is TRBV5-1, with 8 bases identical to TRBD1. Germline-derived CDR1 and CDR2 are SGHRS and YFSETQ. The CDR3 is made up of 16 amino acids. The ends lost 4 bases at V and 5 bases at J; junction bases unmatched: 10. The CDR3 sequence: CASSLSGGLVTGELFF. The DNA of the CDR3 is TGCGCCAGCAGCCTCTCAGGGGGCTTGGTTACCGGGGAGCTGTTTTTT.

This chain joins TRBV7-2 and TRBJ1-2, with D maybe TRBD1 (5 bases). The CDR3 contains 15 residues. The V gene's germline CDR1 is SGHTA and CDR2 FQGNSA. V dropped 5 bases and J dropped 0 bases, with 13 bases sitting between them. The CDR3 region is CASSDYRRANYGYTF. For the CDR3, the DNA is TGTGCCAGCAGCGATTACAGGAGAGCTAACTATGGCTACACCTTC. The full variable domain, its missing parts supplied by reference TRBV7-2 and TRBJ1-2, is GAGVSQSPSNKVTEKGKDVELRCDPISGHTALYWYRQSLGQGLEFLIYFQGNSAPDKSGLPSDRFSAERTGGSVSTLTIQRTQQEDSAVYLCASSDYRRANYGYTFGSGTRLTVV.

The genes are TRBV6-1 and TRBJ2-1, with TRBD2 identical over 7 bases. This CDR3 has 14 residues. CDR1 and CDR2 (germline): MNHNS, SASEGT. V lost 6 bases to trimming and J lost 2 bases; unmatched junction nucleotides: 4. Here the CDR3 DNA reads TGTGCCAGCAGCCATGGGACTACCTACAATGAGCAGTTCTTC. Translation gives CASSHGTTYNEQFF.

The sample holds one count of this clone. The CDR3 DNA reads as TGTGCCAGCAGCCTGACTAGCTCCTACAATGAGCAGTTCTTC. Translating it yields CASSLTSSYNEQFF. The V call is TRBV5-4, the J call TRBJ2-1, with D perhaps matching TRBD2 (6 bases). The CDR3 has 14 amino acids. Trimming took 4 bases from V and 0 from J, leaving 8 bases between them. Germline CDR1 and CDR2: SGHNT and YYREEE (reference sequence).

The CDR3 here is CASSGTREETQYF. The CDR3, as DNA: TGTGCCAGCAGTGGAACCAGGGAAGAGACCCAGTACTTC. This chain connects TRBV2 to TRBJ2-5; possibly TRBD1 for D (5 bases). The V end was cut by 4 bases, the J end by 3 bases, with 9 bases between. The CDR3 loop spans 13 amino acids. CDR1 SNHLY and CDR2 FYNNEI come from the germline V gene.

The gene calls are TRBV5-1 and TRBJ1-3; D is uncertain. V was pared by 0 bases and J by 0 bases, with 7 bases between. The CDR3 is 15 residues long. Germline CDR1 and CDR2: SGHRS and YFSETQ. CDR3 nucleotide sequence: TGCGCCAGCAGCTTGGAGACACTCTCTGGAAACACCATATATTTT. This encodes CASSLETLSGNTIYF.

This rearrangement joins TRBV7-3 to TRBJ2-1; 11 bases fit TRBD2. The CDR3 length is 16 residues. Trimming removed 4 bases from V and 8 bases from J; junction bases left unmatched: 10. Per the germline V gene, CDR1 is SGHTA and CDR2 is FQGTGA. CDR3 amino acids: CASSSSGGSGRDEQFF. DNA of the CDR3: TGTGCCAGCAGCTCCAGCGGGGGTAGCGGGAGGGATGAGCAGTTCTTC.

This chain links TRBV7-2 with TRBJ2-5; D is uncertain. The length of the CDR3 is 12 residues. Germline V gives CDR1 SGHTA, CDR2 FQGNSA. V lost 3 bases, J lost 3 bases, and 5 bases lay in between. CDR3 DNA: TGTGCCAGCAGCTTCCCTAAAGAGACCCAGTACTTC. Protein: CASSFPKETQYF. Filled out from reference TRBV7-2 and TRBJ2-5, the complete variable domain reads GAGVSQSPSNKVTEKGKDVELRCDPISGHTALYWYRQSLGQGLEFLIYFQGNSAPDKSGLPSDRFSAERTGGSVSTLTIQRTQQEDSAVYLCASSFPKETQYFGPGTRLLVL.

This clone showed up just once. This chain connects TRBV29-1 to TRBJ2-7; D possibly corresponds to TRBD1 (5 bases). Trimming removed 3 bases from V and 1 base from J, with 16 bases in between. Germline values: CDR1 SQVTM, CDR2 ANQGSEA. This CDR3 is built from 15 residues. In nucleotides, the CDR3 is TGCAGCGTTGAGTGGGGCAGGACAAGGTCCTACGAGCAGTACTTC. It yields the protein CSVEWGRTRSYEQYF.

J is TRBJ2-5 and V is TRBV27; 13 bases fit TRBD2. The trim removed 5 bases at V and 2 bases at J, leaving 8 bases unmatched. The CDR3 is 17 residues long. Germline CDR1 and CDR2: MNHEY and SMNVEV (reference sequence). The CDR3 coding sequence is TGTGCCAGCAGTCCAACGACACTAGCGGGAGGGCAAGAGACCCAGTACTTC. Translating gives CASSPTTLAGGQETQYF.

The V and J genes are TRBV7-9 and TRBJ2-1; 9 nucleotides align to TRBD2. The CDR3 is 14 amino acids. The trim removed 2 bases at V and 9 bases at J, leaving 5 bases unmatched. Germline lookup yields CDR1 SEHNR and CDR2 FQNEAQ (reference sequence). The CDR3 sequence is CASSLTRGGFEQFF. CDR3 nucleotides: TGTGCCAGCAGCTTAACGCGGGGGGGCTTTGAGCAGTTCTTC.

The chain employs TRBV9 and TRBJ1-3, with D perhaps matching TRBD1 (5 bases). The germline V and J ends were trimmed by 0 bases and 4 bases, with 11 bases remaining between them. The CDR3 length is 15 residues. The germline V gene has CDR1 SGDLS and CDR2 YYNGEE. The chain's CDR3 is CASSVEAGLGNTIYF. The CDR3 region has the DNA TGTGCCAGCAGCGTAGAGGCAGGGTTAGGAAACACCATATATTTT.

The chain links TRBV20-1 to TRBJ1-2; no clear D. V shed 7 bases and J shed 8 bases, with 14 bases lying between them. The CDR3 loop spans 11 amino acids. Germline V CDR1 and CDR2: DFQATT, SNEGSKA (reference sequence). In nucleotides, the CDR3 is TGCAGTGTTGAGGACCGGGAGGGCTACACCTTC. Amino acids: CSVEDREGYTF.